This T cell receptor (beta chain) was recovered during a study of CXCR3-negative and CXCR3-positive naive CD8 T cells. Comment on this clonotype: The antigen is unknown.

Study results and limitations: TRB CDR3s of CXCR3-positive naive cells were more hydrophobic than those of CXCR3-negative naive cells. Whereas both naive subsets had comparably high diversity, memory CD8+ cells had much lower diversity. The majority of assays used fresh PBMCs, and CXCR3 expression partially decreased after cryopreservation.

5' RACE that incorporated UMI labels was used to prepare the TRB cDNA libraries. TCRdb reworked the 5' RACE reads into one entry per CDR3 protein, no DNA. This repertoire includes some 130,000 distinct CDR3 sequences. CD8+ T cell subsets were each sorted in triplicate, a few hundred thousand cells apiece. Naive CD8+ T cells showed CD45RO-CCR7+CD27+CD95-. This clonotype originated in a human donor in good health. Some clones in this sample may be carry-over from other donors' samples. The specimen was naive CXCR3+ CD8+ T cells from blood. Documented subset: CD45RO-CCR7+CD27+CD95- naive CD8+ T cells expressing CXCR3 (TNR3+).

Here the CDR3 reads CSVAGLDTEAFF. The chain carries TRBV29-1 and TRBJ1-1. CDR1 and CDR2 (germline): SQVTM, ANQGSEA. CDR3 length: 12 amino acids.